Listed here are 29 T cell receptor beta chains from one sample, sequenced in a study of T cells in Graves' hyperthyroidism and ophthalmopathy. TCR beta CDR3 sequences were amplified from RNA transcripts. The TCR CDR3 was amplified in a first-round RT-PCR using the HTBI primer set. TCRdb used MiXCR to reprocess the multiplex PCR reads, holding one entry per CDR3 protein. This sample carries 490,000 or so distinct CDR3 sequences, 20% to 25% of them seen once, and the ten largest clones take around 50%. Sequenced material: blood. These receptors came from a woman in her seventies with Graves' ophthalmopathy.

The genes are TRBV27 and TRBJ1-3; 10 nucleotides align to TRBD1. The germline CDR1 and CDR2 sequences are MNHEY and SMNVEV (reference sequence). Trimming removed 4 bases from V and 8 bases from J; junction bases left unmatched: 11. There are 16 residues in the CDR3. Here the CDR3 reads CASSSSGTGAGYTIYF. CDR3 sequence (DNA): TGTGCCAGCAGTTCCTCCGGGACAGGGGCGGGATACACCATATATTTT.

On this clonotype itself: The conserved phenylalanine or tryptophan normally closing the CDR3 is absent here, so this likely arose from a read error. This chain connects TRBV28 to TRBJ2-6; tentatively, D is TRBD1 (5 bases). In germline, CDR1 is MDHEN, CDR2 SYDVKM. Trimming took off 6 bases at V and 0 bases at J, with 12 bases between the two ends. The CDR3 loop spans 16 amino acids. The CDR3 DNA sequence: TGTGCCAGCAGGAACAGGCTACTCTCTGGGGCCAACGTCCTGACTTCC. Encoded protein: CASRNRLLSGANVLTS.

This clonotype was detected many times. This chain uses TRBV12-3 or TRBV12-4 with TRBJ2-7, with D hard to call. The CDR3 length is 11 residues. Trimming stripped 3 bases from V and 3 bases from J, with 3 bases between. Here the CDR3 DNA reads TGTGCCAGCAGTTTCAACTACGAGCAGTACTTC. It codes for CASSFNYEQYF.

The chain employs TRBV7-2 and TRBJ2-1, with a weak D call TRBD2 (5 bases). V was shortened by 1 base and J by 5 bases, with 12 bases between the two germline ends. There are 15 residues in the CDR3. Per germline, CDR1 SGHTA and CDR2 FQGNSA. This chain's CDR3 is CASSLVRDRNNEQFF. CDR3 DNA sequence: TGTGCCAGCAGCTTAGTACGGGATCGAAACAATGAGCAGTTCTTC.

Many counts were recorded for this clonotype. The gene calls are TRBV6-1 and TRBJ1-2; TRBD1 aligns across 7 bases. There are 15 residues in the CDR3. Trimming took 11 bases from V and 2 from J; bases not matched to a gene: 14. Germline CDR1 and CDR2: MNHNS and SASEGT. CDR3 sequence reads: CASLSRQGGNYGYTF. CDR3 nucleotides: TGTGCCTCCCTATCACGACAGGGTGGAAACTATGGCTACACCTTC.

This clonotype was seen more than once but under ten times. J is TRBJ1-1 and V is TRBV20-1; 7 bases agree with TRBD1. The germline V gene encodes CDR1 DFQATT and CDR2 SNEGSKA (reference sequence). The CDR3 extends over 14 amino acids. The V segment lost 3 bases and the J segment 3 bases; nucleotides outside the gene matches: 7. The CDR3 DNA sequence: TGCAGTGCTAGGGAGGGGGCGGTATACACTGAAGCTTTCTTT. As protein: CSAREGAVYTEAFF.

This chain uses TRBV12-3 or TRBV12-4 with TRBJ1-4, with TRBD1 as a possible D gene (5 bases). This CDR3 spans 13 amino acids. The V end lost 8 bases, the J end lost 0 bases, and 7 bases lay between the germline ends. The CDR3 loop is CASRGATNEKLFF. The CDR3 DNA follows: TGTGCCAGCCGGGGGGCAACTAATGAAAAACTGTTTTTT.

This sequence joins TRBV12-3 or TRBV12-4 and TRBJ2-2; D is perhaps TRBD2 (6 bases). V was cut by 1 base and J by 7 bases, with 13 bases left in between. This CDR3 comprises 15 residues. CDR3 region: CASSLVSGGNGELFF. CDR3 bases: TGTGCCAGCAGTTTAGTTAGCGGAGGCAACGGGGAGCTGTTTTTT.

This clonotype was picked up a small number of times. The V call is TRBV5-4, the J call TRBJ2-3; D unclear. The CDR3 covers 13 residues. The germline V and J ends were trimmed by 0 bases and 2 bases, with 4 bases remaining between them. The V gene's germline CDR1 is SGHNT and CDR2 YYREEE (reference sequence). The CDR3 bases are TGTGCCAGCAGCTTGGACCCCACAGATACGCAGTATTTT. It codes for CASSLDPTDTQYF.

This rearrangement joins TRBV6-2 or TRBV6-3 to TRBJ1-5, with D possibly being TRBD1 (6 bases). Trimming left V 6 bases short and J 5 bases short, with 11 bases between. Germline V CDR1 and CDR2: MNHEY, SVGEGT. CDR3 size: 13 residues. CDR3 protein: CASSRDTYQPQHF. CDR3 in DNA: TGTGCCAGCAGCCGGGACACTTATCAGCCCCAGCATTTT.

This clonotype was found many times. J is TRBJ2-2 and V is TRBV7-2, with TRBD1 matching over 10 bases. CDR1 is SGHTA and CDR2 is FQGNSA in the germline V gene. The length of the CDR3 is 15 residues. With 5 bases clipped from V and 6 bases from J, the junction kept 6 bases outside the gene matches. CDR3 region: CASSPDRGGAGELFF. The CDR3 nucleotides are TGTGCCAGCAGCCCGGACAGGGGGGGGGCCGGGGAGCTGTTTTTT.

The rearrangement joins TRBV9 to TRBJ2-7; maybe TRBD1 (6 bases). The germline V gene encodes CDR1 SGDLS and CDR2 YYNGEE. The V and J ends lost 0 bases and 0 bases respectively, with 10 bases between them. The CDR3 length is 15 residues. The CDR3 sequence is CASSVGGTPSYEQYF. The CDR3 bases are TGTGCCAGCAGCGTAGGAGGGACACCCTCCTACGAGCAGTACTTC.

This clonotype was found a few times. The chain combines TRBV12-3 or TRBV12-4 with TRBJ2-7; TRBD2 aligns across 8 bases. V dropped 6 bases and J dropped 0; count of bases not matched to a gene: 13. This CDR3 has 17 amino acids. CDR3 DNA sequence: TGTGCCAGCAGCCCAAGCATACTAGCGGTAAGCTCCTACGAGCAGTACTTC. It encodes CASSPSILAVSSYEQYF.

This clonotype came up many times. The rearrangement uses TRBV15 and TRBJ2-1; D remains unclear. The germline V gene encodes CDR1 LNHNV and CDR2 YYDKDF (reference sequence). CDR3 length: 13 amino acids. The V end was cut by 4 bases, the J end by 6 bases, with 10 bases between. CDR3 nucleotides: TGTGCCACCAGCAAAGCCCCAACCAATGAGCAGTTCTTC. It translates to CATSKAPTNEQFF.

This rearrangement joins TRBV19 to TRBJ2-1; weak D call: TRBD2 (5 bases). Germline V gene sequence: CDR1 LNHDA, CDR2 SQIVND (reference sequence). The CDR3 covers 14 residues. Trimming removed 1 base from V and 5 bases from J, with 9 bases in between. CDR3 region: CASSIVGLNNEQFF. CDR3 nucleotides: TGTGCCAGTAGTATAGTTGGACTCAACAATGAGCAGTTCTTC.

This clonotype was seen only a few times. The chain carries TRBV30 and TRBJ1-1, with D perhaps matching TRBD1 (5 bases). The length of the CDR3 is 11 residues. Germline assignment: CDR1 GTSNPN and CDR2 SVGIG (reference sequence). V dropped 4 bases and J dropped 4 bases, with 7 bases sitting between them. This chain's CDR3 is CAWNRRTEAFF. CDR3 coding DNA: TGTGCCTGGAACAGGCGCACTGAAGCTTTCTTT.

This chain joins TRBV2 and TRBJ2-4; 8 bases line up with TRBD2. Per germline, CDR1 SNHLY and CDR2 FYNNEI. The CDR3 consists of 16 residues. The V gene end was trimmed by 2 bases and the J gene end by 3 bases; junction bases not matched to a gene: 6. CDR3 protein: CASSERPGGGKNIQYF. DNA of the CDR3: TGTGCCAGCAGTGAAAGGCCCGGGGGGGGCAAAAACATTCAGTACTTC.

In this sample, this clonotype turned up many times. The chain is built from TRBV30 and TRBJ1-2; a possible D gene is TRBD1 (5 bases). The germline gives CDR1 GTSNPN, CDR2 SVGIG (reference sequence). The V and J ends lost 2 bases and 2 bases respectively, with 6 bases between them. The CDR3 totals 12 residues. This chain's CDR3 is CAWSRGNYGYTF. CDR3 coding DNA: TGTGCCTGGAGTCGGGGGAACTATGGCTACACCTTC. The whole variable domain, remainder taken from reference TRBV30 and TRBJ1-2, is SQTIHQWPATLVQPVGSPLSLECTVEGTSNPNLYWYRQAAGRGLQLLFYSVGIGQISSEVPQNLSASRPQDRQFILSSKKLLLSDSGFYLCAWSRGNYGYTFGSGTRLTVV.

This clonotype was counted at least ten times. V and J are TRBV2 and TRBJ2-3; D is possibly TRBD1 (6 bases). Germline-derived CDR1 and CDR2 are SNHLY and FYNNEI. This CDR3 is 14 amino acids long. V lost 2 bases and J lost 4, with 10 bases in between. Here the CDR3 reads CASSEQGWPDTQYF. The CDR3 DNA reads TGTGCCAGCAGTGAACAGGGGTGGCCAGATACGCAGTATTTT.

Ten or more counts support this clonotype. The chain employs TRBV12-3 or TRBV12-4 and TRBJ1-5; weak D call: TRBD1 (5 bases). The ends were cut back, 1 base at V and 6 bases at J, with 7 bases in the middle. The CDR3 covers 13 residues. This CDR3 reads CASSLGDSQPQHF. CDR3 DNA: TGTGCCAGCAGTTTAGGTGACAGTCAGCCCCAGCATTTT.

The V call is TRBV3-1, the J call TRBJ1-2; 7 bases are a match to TRBD1. In germline, CDR1 is LGHDT, CDR2 YNNKEL (reference sequence). The ends lost 4 bases at V and 4 bases at J; junction bases unmatched: 3. The CDR3 is 13 amino acids. The CDR3 DNA is TGTGCCAGCAGCCTGACAGGGATCTATGGCTACACCTTC. It codes for CASSLTGIYGYTF.

This clonotype was counted many times. V gene TRBV6-1 combines with J gene TRBJ1-1; TRBD1 might be the D (5 bases). This CDR3 region has 14 residues. V was pared by 9 bases and J by 0 bases, with 14 bases between. Per germline, CDR1 MNHNS and CDR2 SASEGT. The CDR3 sequence: CASKTAYMNTEAFF. The CDR3 coding sequence is TGTGCCAGTAAGACAGCCTACATGAACACTGAAGCTTTCTTT.

Notes on this clonotype: A much larger clone lies a single base off, so this may be a read error. The rearrangement uses TRBV11-2 and TRBJ2-5; D unclear. The CDR3 consists of 13 residues. The germline CDR1 and CDR2 sequences are SGHAT and FQNNGV. This chain's CDR3 is CTSSLGYQETQYF. Here the CDR3 DNA reads TGTACCAGCAGCCTAGGCTACCAAGAGACCCAGTACTTC.

The chain uses TRBV7-9 and TRBJ1-4; 9 nucleotides agree with TRBD1. This CDR3 has 15 amino acids. The trim removed 11 bases at V and 8 bases at J, leaving 15 bases unmatched. The germline CDR1 and CDR2 sequences are SEHNR and FQNEAQ (reference sequence). The CDR3 sequence: CALGELGQGGEKLFF. In nucleotides, the CDR3 is TGTGCCTTGGGAGAACTGGGACAGGGAGGAGAAAAACTGTTTTTT. The complete variable domain, with remaining parts taken from reference TRBV7-9 and TRBJ1-4, reads DTGVSQNPRHKITKRGQNVTFRCDPISEHNRLYWYRQTLGQGPEFLTYFQNEAQLEKSRLLSDRFSAERPKGSFSTLEIQRTEQGDSAMYLCALGELGQGGEKLFFGSGTQLSVL.

This clonotype has more than one count but fewer than ten. This chain joins TRBV7-9 and TRBJ2-2; TRBD2 matches at 7 bases. Germline V gene data show CDR1 as SEHNR and CDR2 as FQNEAQ (reference sequence). J was trimmed by 0 bases and V by 9 bases; bases with no gene match: 7. This CDR3 spans 15 amino acids. The CDR3 DNA reads TGTGCCAGTGCCCCTAGCGGCCCGAACACCGGGGAGCTGTTTTTT. This translates into CASAPSGPNTGELFF.

CDR3 loop: CASSFGQGGYEQYF. In DNA form, the CDR3 reads TGCGCCAGCAGCTTCGGACAGGGGGGCTACGAGCAGTACTTC. The V gene is TRBV5-1, the J gene TRBJ2-7, with TRBD1 matching 10 bases. Germline loops: CDR1 SGHRS, CDR2 YFSETQ. There are 14 residues in the CDR3. V gave up 2 bases and J gave up 3 bases; unmatched junction bases: 2.

This clonotype was seen more than once but under ten times. The chain combines TRBV5-5 with TRBJ1-3; D is unresolved. The V gene lost 0 bases and the J gene lost 0 bases, with 10 bases spanning the gap. CDR1 and CDR2 (germline): SGHKS, YYEKEE (reference sequence). This CDR3 is built from 16 residues. In DNA form, the CDR3 reads TGTGCCAGCAGCTTGGCCGGGCAGTTCTCTGGAAACACCATATATTTT. Protein: CASSLAGQFSGNTIYF.

This clonotype was picked up a small number of times. J is TRBJ2-5 and V is TRBV10-2; the D gene is possibly TRBD1 (5 bases). CDR3 length equals 12 residues. CDR1 and CDR2 from the germline V gene are WSHSY and SAAADI. Trimming cost V 6 bases and J 3 bases, with 8 bases left between them. CDR3 in DNA: TGCGCCAGCAGGGACAATGAAGAGACCCAGTACTTC. It codes for CASRDNEETQYF.

V and J are TRBV4-3 and TRBJ2-1; possible D gene TRBD2, 6 bases. This CDR3 has 15 residues. Trimming took 1 base from V and 1 from J, leaving 8 bases between them. Germline CDR1 and CDR2: LGHNA and YSLEER. The CDR3 loop is CASSQGLVSYNEQFF. In DNA form, the CDR3 reads TGCGCCAGCAGCCAAGGACTAGTTTCCTACAATGAGCAGTTCTTC.